One and the same sample provided the 9 T cell receptor beta chains below, sequenced in a study of blood T cell repertoires in COVID-19. Clones were read by immunoSEQ multiplex PCR, and TCRdb kept only the in-frame ones, dropping some. The table has fewer than 30,000 clones, 80% to 90% seen once. The specimen sequenced was peripheral blood. The receptors originated from a man aged 60 to 69 with acute or convalescent COVID-19.

The rearrangement uses TRBV10-1 and TRBJ2-7; TRBD1 matches 7 bases. V shed 2 bases, J shed 2 bases, and the junction held 6 bases outside the gene matches. The V gene's germline CDR1 is WNHNN and CDR2 SYGVQD (reference sequence). CDR3 length: 15 amino acids. The CDR3 sequence is CASSEARGQTYEQYF. The DNA for the CDR3 is TGCGCCAGCAGTGAGGCCCGGGGACAGACCTACGAGCAGTACTTC.

The gene calls are TRBV16 and TRBJ1-5, with 7 nucleotides matching TRBD1. The CDR3 is 13 amino acids. In germline, CDR1 is KGHSY, CDR2 FQNENV. Trimming took 6 bases from V and 5 from J; bases not matched to a gene: 4. The CDR3 nucleotides are TGTGCCAGCAGAGCAGGGGGGTATCAGCCCCAGCATTTT. It codes for CASRAGGYQPQHF.

The CDR3 is CASSLERVGDGYTF. For the CDR3, the DNA is TGTGCCAGCAGCTTAGAGCGGGTGGGGGATGGCTACACCTTC. The V and J genes are TRBV7-9 and TRBJ1-2; D perhaps matches TRBD1 (5 bases). V shed 1 base and J shed 6 bases, with 12 bases lying between them. Germline V lookup: CDR1 SEHNR, CDR2 FQNEAQ (reference sequence). This CDR3 comprises 14 residues.

The chain is built from TRBV28 and TRBJ1-2; maybe TRBD1 (6 bases). CDR3 length equals 13 residues. Looked up from germline, CDR1 is MDHEN and CDR2 is SYDVKM. Trimming left V 8 bases short and J 3 bases short, with 13 bases between. The CDR3 DNA reads as TGTGCCAGCCGCCACAGGGTTGACTATGGCTACACCTTC. It yields the protein CASRHRVDYGYTF.

The chain couples TRBV5-1 to TRBJ2-5; 11 positions match TRBD2. The CDR3 spans 16 residues. CDR1 and CDR2 from the germline V gene are SGHRS and YFSETQ. The J segment lost 7 bases and the V segment lost 0 bases, leaving 8 bases of the junction unmatched. CDR3: CASSLVLAGGLGTQYF. CDR3 in DNA: TGCGCCAGCAGCTTGGTGCTAGCGGGGGGCCTAGGGACCCAGTACTTC.

This chain connects TRBV5-1 to TRBJ1-1; D is ambiguous. Germline assignment: CDR1 SGHRS and CDR2 YFSETQ. The V and J ends lost 0 bases and 1 base respectively, with 13 bases between them. The CDR3 consists of 16 residues. CDR3: CASSLDSYTTNTEAFF. CDR3 nucleotide sequence: TGCGCCAGCAGCTTGGATTCCTATACTACGAACACTGAAGCTTTCTTT.

V is TRBV19 and J is TRBJ1-4; possible D gene TRBD1, 6 bases. Germline loops: CDR1 LNHDA, CDR2 SQIVND (reference sequence). The CDR3 runs to 14 residues. Trimming took 5 bases from V and 3 from J, leaving 10 bases between them. The DNA of the CDR3 is TGTGCCAGTAGTCTACAGGGTCCTAATGAAAAACTGTTTTTT. Its translation is CASSLQGPNEKLFF.

The chain joins TRBV19 to TRBJ1-2, with D unresolved. The length of the CDR3 is 12 residues. CDR1 LNHDA and CDR2 SQIVND come from the germline V gene (reference sequence). V dropped 1 base and J dropped 6 bases, with 6 bases sitting between them. This CDR3 is CASSIVGDGYTF. The CDR3 DNA reads TGTGCCAGTAGTATAGTCGGGGATGGCTACACCTTC.

The V gene is TRBV28, the J gene TRBJ2-7; TRBD1 matches at 9 bases. This CDR3 contains 16 residues. V shed 5 bases and J 3 bases; nucleotides not matched to a gene: 11. Per the germline V gene, CDR1 is MDHEN and CDR2 is SYDVKM. In DNA, the CDR3 is TGTGCCAGCAGTACTACGCAGGACAGGGGCCTCTACGAGCAGTACTTC. It is translated as CASSTTQDRGLYEQYF.